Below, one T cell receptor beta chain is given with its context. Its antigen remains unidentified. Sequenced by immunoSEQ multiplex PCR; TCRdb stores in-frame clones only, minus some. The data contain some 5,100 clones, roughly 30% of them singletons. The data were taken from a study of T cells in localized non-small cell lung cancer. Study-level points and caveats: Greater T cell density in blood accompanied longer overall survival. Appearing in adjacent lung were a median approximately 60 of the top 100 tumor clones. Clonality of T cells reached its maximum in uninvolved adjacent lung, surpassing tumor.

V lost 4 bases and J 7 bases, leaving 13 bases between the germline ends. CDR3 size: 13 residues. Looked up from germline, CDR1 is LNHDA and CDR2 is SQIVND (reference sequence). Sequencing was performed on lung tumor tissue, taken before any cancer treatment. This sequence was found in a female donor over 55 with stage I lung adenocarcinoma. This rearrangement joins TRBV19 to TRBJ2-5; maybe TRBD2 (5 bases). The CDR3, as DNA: TGTGCCAGTAGTACTGGATCCCGGGGGACCCAGTACTTC. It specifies CASSTGSRGTQYF.